These 5 T cell receptor beta chains share one sample of origin, sequenced in a study of shared clonotypes between healthy human individuals. Naive CD8 populations comprised CD45RO-negative cells positively selected for CCR7, excluding terminally differentiated effector memory CD45RA+ cells. TCRdb keeps only in-frame clones here, not all; method: immunoSEQ multiplex PCR. The sample has 2 million to 2.5 million clones, approximately 94% seen once. The sample was naive CD8+ T cells from PBMCs. The receptors were sampled from a man aged 18-30 years in good health. Some clones in this sample may be carry-over from other donors' samples.

V usage is TRBV7-9 and J usage is TRBJ1-6; D is uncertain. Germline V CDR1 and CDR2: SEHNR, FQNEAQ (reference sequence). Trimming took off 5 bases at V and 8 bases at J, with 22 bases between the two ends. This CDR3 has 17 residues. CDR3 DNA sequence: TGTGCCAGCAGCCCCACGGGCGGGTTTTATTCGGATTCACCCCTCCACTTT. Translation: CASSPTGGFYSDSPLHF. The full variable domain, rest sourced from reference TRBV7-9 and TRBJ1-6, is DTGVSQNPRHKITKRGQNVTFRCDPISEHNRLYWYRQTLGQGPEFLTYFQNEAQLEKSRLLSDRFSAERPKGSFSTLEIQRTEQGDSAMYLCASSPTGGFYSDSPLHFGNGTRLTVT.

The rearrangement links TRBV7-9 to TRBJ1-1; possibly TRBD1 for D (5 bases). The ends were cut back, 6 bases at V and 6 bases at J, with 11 bases in the middle. Germline V gene sequence: CDR1 SEHNR, CDR2 FQNEAQ (reference sequence). The CDR3 has 12 residues. The CDR3: CASSWGSPEAFF. CDR3 sequence (DNA): TGTGCCAGCAGTTGGGGGAGTCCTGAAGCTTTCTTT.

Only one count was recorded for this clone. The chain has TRBV7-2 and TRBJ2-7, with D perhaps TRBD2 (6 bases). Trimming took 3 bases from V and 3 from J, leaving 15 bases between them. There are 15 residues in the CDR3. The germline V gene has CDR1 SGHTA and CDR2 FQGNSA. DNA for the CDR3: TGTGCCAGCAGCTTTAGGAGGGGATTCATCTACGAGCAGTACTTC. Residues: CASSFRRGFIYEQYF.

This clone has only one observation. V and J are TRBV27 and TRBJ2-3; 10 bases line up with TRBD2. CDR3 length: 19 amino acids. The germline CDR1 and CDR2 sequences are MNHEY and SMNVEV (reference sequence). The V and J ends lost 0 bases and 4 bases, in that order; junction bases with no gene match: 13. The CDR3 reads CASSLSVAGGSSGADTQYF. CDR3 nucleotide sequence: TGTGCCAGCAGTTTATCGGTAGCGGGAGGCTCCTCGGGGGCAGATACGCAGTATTTT.

In the case of this clone: Distinct nucleotide sequences in the sample also encode this CDR3. The rearrangement joins TRBV27 to TRBJ2-7; 7 bases map to TRBD1. This CDR3 region has 13 residues. Germline CDR1 and CDR2: MNHEY and SMNVEV (reference sequence). After removal of 5 bases from V and 3 bases from J, the junction contained 4 bases not matched to a gene. The CDR3 region has the DNA TGTGCCAGCAGTGCCGGGACAGACTACGAGCAGTACTTC. Translation gives CASSAGTDYEQYF.